This TCR beta chain originates from a study of cytomegalovirus exposure and HLA in healthy donors. Study outcomes and limitations: Segments of the TCR beta V type were, in most cases, productive about 90% or about 30% of the time in an earlier analysis. Apart from CMV serostatus, no immune exposure information was available.

PCR involved 60 Vbeta and 13 Jbeta primers. In the authors' workflow: A later analysis tallied roughly 77 million unique TCR beta chains, some 10 million of them shared. Measured with immunoSEQ multiplex PCR; TCRdb has only the in-frame clones, and not every one. That table is the source of V, J and clone size, and D and trimming were worked out from the DNA. Here the sample table reports about 77,000 clones. The CDR3 is 13 amino acids. With V trimmed by 4 bases and J by 9 bases, 7 bases remained unmatched. The germline CDR1 and CDR2 sequences are SGHDT and YYEEEE. Concerning this clone itself: What it binds is not known.

The sequence was collected from a man aged 45-65 years in good health and CMV-seropositive. The V and J genes are TRBV5-6 and TRBJ1-5; 7 nucleotides line up with TRBD1. The sequenced material came from PBMCs. The CDR3 nucleotides read TGTGCCAGCAGCACCCGAGCAGGGGGGCCCCAGCATTTT. Translating gives CASSTRAGGPQHF.